These 21 T cell receptor beta chains share one sample of origin, sequenced in a study of blood T cells in healthy people across ages. For the second PCR, which ran for about 7 to 11 cycles, a sample-barcoded 5' primer and a J-beta primer mix were used. TCRdb redid the calling of the 5' RACE reads with MiXCR, one entry per CDR3 protein. The data contain approximately 830,000 distinct CDR3 sequences, around 68% of them singletons. The source material was blood. The receptors originated from a man aged 25-45 years in good health.

In its sample, this clonotype was seen a few times. V and J are TRBV20-1 and TRBJ1-2, with D tentatively TRBD1 (5 bases). The CDR3 is 13 residues long. Trimming took off 6 bases at V and 0 bases at J, with 11 bases between the two ends. Germline lookup yields CDR1 DFQATT and CDR2 SNEGSKA (reference sequence). In nucleotides, the CDR3 is TGCAGTGCCCCGGACACCCCTAACTATGGCTACACCTTC. This translates into CSAPDTPNYGYTF.

The chain carries TRBV20-1 and TRBJ2-7, with no clear D. Germline V gene data show CDR1 as DFQATT and CDR2 as SNEGSKA (reference sequence). The CDR3 extends over 13 amino acids. V gave up 0 bases and J gave up 3 bases, with 9 bases separating them. This chain's CDR3 is CSARDGRHYEQYF. CDR3 nucleotide sequence: TGCAGTGCTAGAGACGGTCGCCACTACGAGCAGTACTTC.

This sequence joins TRBV5-1 and TRBJ2-4; tentatively, D is TRBD1 (6 bases). The J call may be faulty, since TRBJ2-7 better matches the DNA end. Per germline, CDR1 SGHRS and CDR2 YFSETQ. The CDR3 sequence is 15 residues long. CDR3 sequence: CASSSSGTRVYEQYF. CDR3 nucleotide sequence: TGCGCCAGCAGCTCCTCCGGGACAAGAGTCTACGAGCAGTACTTC.

The chain has TRBV7-2 and TRBJ2-5, with 8 bases that match TRBD2. This CDR3 has 17 residues. Germline assignment: CDR1 SGHTA and CDR2 FQGNSA. J was trimmed by 2 bases and V by 5 bases; bases with no gene match: 13. This CDR3 is CASSPTGFAGGQETQYF. The CDR3 coding sequence is TGTGCCAGCAGCCCTACGGGGTTTGCGGGGGGTCAAGAGACCCAGTACTTC.

This clonotype turned up a few times. The chain recombines TRBV5-1 with TRBJ1-2; D uncertain. The CDR3 is 15 residues long. The V end lost 0 bases, the J end lost 2 bases, and 11 bases lay between the germline ends. The germline gives CDR1 SGHRS, CDR2 YFSETQ. CDR3 sequence reads: CASSLGSGRNYGYTF. The CDR3 region has the DNA TGCGCCAGCAGCTTGGGGTCAGGAAGAAACTATGGCTACACCTTC.

This clonotype occurred a few times. The chain carries TRBV7-2 and TRBJ2-7, with D possibly TRBD2 on 5 matching bases. V lost 5 bases and J lost 3, with 29 bases in between. CDR1 SGHTA and CDR2 FQGNSA come from the germline V gene. The CDR3 contains 19 residues. The CDR3 sequence: CASSLSARTGRNPSYEQYF. The CDR3 bases are TGTGCCAGCAGCCTATCGGCCCGGACGGGGAGAAATCCAAGCTACGAGCAGTACTTC.

The chain is built from TRBV20-1 and TRBJ2-7; a possible D gene is TRBD1 (5 bases). Looked up from germline, CDR1 is DFQATT and CDR2 is SNEGSKA (reference sequence). V shed 1 base and J shed 0 bases, with 16 bases lying between them. The CDR3 has 16 residues. The CDR3 region is CSARGPGLYSSYEQYF. Here the CDR3 DNA reads TGCAGTGCTAGAGGTCCAGGGTTATATTCCTCCTACGAGCAGTACTTC.

This clonotype was seen only a few times. One end of the junction varies from germline; a read error may be responsible. The chain has TRBV29-1 and TRBJ2-5; 8 nucleotides agree with TRBD1. Per the germline V gene, CDR1 is SQVTM and CDR2 is ANQGSEA. The CDR3 sequence is 13 residues long. CDR3 in DNA: TGCAGCGTCGAAGCAGGGGGCGGAGAGACCCAGTACTTC. Protein product: CSVEAGGGETQYF.

V and J are TRBV27 and TRBJ1-2, with 8 bases lining up with TRBD1. The CDR3 is 16 amino acids. Germline lookup yields CDR1 MNHEY and CDR2 SMNVEV (reference sequence). V trimming: 4 bases; J trimming: 6 bases; junction bases outside the gene matches: 13. Here the CDR3 reads CASSSWDRRTSDGYTF. CDR3 sequence (DNA): TGTGCCAGCAGTTCCTGGGACAGGAGGACCTCCGATGGCTACACCTTC.

This clonotype was seen a handful of times. This chain joins TRBV20-1 and TRBJ1-1; 7 bases are shared with TRBD1. Germline CDR1 DFQATT, CDR2 SNEGSKA (reference sequence). V lost 2 bases and J lost 4; bases outside the gene matches: 7. This CDR3 has 14 amino acids. CDR3: CSARTATGSTEAFF. CDR3 coding DNA: TGCAGTGCTAGAACGGCGACAGGGAGCACTGAAGCTTTCTTT.

The gene calls are TRBV28 and TRBJ2-7; D call uncertain. The germline V and J ends were trimmed by 6 bases and 0 bases, with 18 bases remaining between them. This CDR3 has 16 residues. Germline V lookup: CDR1 MDHEN, CDR2 SYDVKM. CDR3 in DNA: TGTGCCAGCAGCCCTATACTATCAGTTTACTCCTACGAGCAGTACTTC. The encoded protein is CASSPILSVYSYEQYF.

The chain links TRBV6-1 to TRBJ2-1; tentative D call: TRBD2 (5 bases). CDR1 and CDR2 (germline): MNHNS, SASEGT. Trimming cost V 2 bases and J 5 bases, with 13 bases left between them. This CDR3 is 15 amino acids long. The CDR3: CASSEPGLVNNEQFF. CDR3 nucleotide sequence: TGTGCCAGCAGTGAACCGGGATTAGTCAACAATGAGCAGTTCTTC.

The V and J genes are TRBV27 and TRBJ2-1; possibly TRBD1 or TRBD2 for D (6 bases each). V shed 4 bases and J shed 2 bases, with 15 bases lying between them. Germline CDR1 reads MNHEY; CDR2 reads SMNVEV (reference sequence). This CDR3 has 16 residues. The CDR3 here is CASSWGVRGTYNEQFF. Here the CDR3 DNA reads TGTGCCAGCAGTTGGGGGGTAAGGGGGACCTACAATGAGCAGTTCTTC.

This clonotype was seen only a few times. The rearrangement links TRBV28 to TRBJ2-7; the match to TRBD1 covers 9 bases. From germline, CDR1 is MDHEN and CDR2 SYDVKM. This CDR3 is 14 amino acids long. V shed 4 bases and J 3 bases; nucleotides not matched to a gene: 4. The CDR3 DNA reads as TGTGCCAGCAGTTGGTTGGACAGGGGCTACGAGCAGTACTTC. Translating it yields CASSWLDRGYEQYF.

As DNA, the CDR3 is TGTGCCAGCAGCAGTTACCCCGACGGGAATCAGCCCCAGCATTTT. Amino acids: CASSSYPDGNQPQHF. This chain connects TRBV21-1 to TRBJ1-5. TRBV21-1 is tagged as a pseudogene. The CDR3 consists of 15 residues.

The chain has TRBV6-2 or TRBV6-3 and TRBJ2-2; D is unresolved. V dropped 0 bases and J dropped 7 bases, with 12 bases sitting between them. CDR1 MNHEY and CDR2 SVGEGT come from the germline V gene. CDR3 length equals 15 residues. The CDR3 bases are TGTGCCAGCAGTTACTCATCGGGCTTTAGCGGGGAGCTGTTTTTT. Residues: CASSYSSGFSGELFF.

V usage is TRBV2 and J usage is TRBJ2-4; D uncertain. V lost 4 bases to trimming and J lost 9 bases, with 10 bases between them. Germline V gene sequence: CDR1 SNHLY, CDR2 FYNNEI. This CDR3 has 12 amino acids. CDR3 DNA: TGTGCCAGCAGTGGCTCCCTGGTCATTCAGTACTTC. Residues: CASSGSLVIQYF.

The chain recombines TRBV7-2 with TRBJ2-3; D not resolved. The CDR3 consists of 15 residues. From germline, CDR1 is SGHTA and CDR2 FQGNSA. The ends were cut back, 5 bases at V and 1 base at J, with 13 bases in the middle. For the CDR3, the DNA is TGTGCCAGCAGCGCAGACGGATCTGGCACAGATACGCAGTATTTT. Its protein is CASSADGSGTDTQYF.

The V and J genes are TRBV6-2 or TRBV6-3 and TRBJ2-1; 9 bases match TRBD2. Germline CDR1 and CDR2: MNHEY and SVGEGT. The CDR3 has 14 amino acids. The V gene end was trimmed by 10 bases and the J gene end by 7 bases; junction bases not matched to a gene: 11. CDR3 sequence: CANLAAGGVNEQFF. The CDR3 DNA follows: TGTGCCAACCTGGCCGCGGGGGGGGTTAATGAGCAGTTCTTC.

This chain joins TRBV10-3 and TRBJ1-2; the match to TRBD1 covers 8 bases. V shed 4 bases and J 2 bases; nucleotides not matched to a gene: 3. The CDR3 is 14 amino acids. Germline V gene data show CDR1 as ENHRY and CDR2 as SYGVKD. For the CDR3, the DNA is TGTGCCATCAGTGCCCGACAGGGGAACTATGGCTACACCTTC. Residues: CAISARQGNYGYTF.

This rearrangement joins TRBV27 to TRBJ2-4; 8 bases agree with TRBD1. TRBJ2-7 matches the DNA end more closely, so the J call is doubtful. Germline V gene data show CDR1 as MNHEY and CDR2 as SMNVEV (reference sequence). The CDR3 spans 15 residues. CDR3 in amino acids: CATHTTGADGSEQYF. The CDR3 nucleotides are TGTGCCACACACACGACAGGGGCGGACGGCTCCGAGCAGTACTTC.